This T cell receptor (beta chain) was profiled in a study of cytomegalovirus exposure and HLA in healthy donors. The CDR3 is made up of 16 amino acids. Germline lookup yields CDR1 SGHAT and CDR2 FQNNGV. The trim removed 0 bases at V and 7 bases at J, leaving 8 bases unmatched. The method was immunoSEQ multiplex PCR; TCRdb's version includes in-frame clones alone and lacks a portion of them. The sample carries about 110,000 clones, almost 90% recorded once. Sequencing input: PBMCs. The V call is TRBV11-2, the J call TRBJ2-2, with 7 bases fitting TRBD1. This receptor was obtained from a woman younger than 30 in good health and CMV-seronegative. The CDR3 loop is CASSLDRQGFGGELFF. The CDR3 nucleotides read TGTGCCAGCAGCTTAGATCGACAGGGTTTTGGCGGGGAGCTGTTTTTT.